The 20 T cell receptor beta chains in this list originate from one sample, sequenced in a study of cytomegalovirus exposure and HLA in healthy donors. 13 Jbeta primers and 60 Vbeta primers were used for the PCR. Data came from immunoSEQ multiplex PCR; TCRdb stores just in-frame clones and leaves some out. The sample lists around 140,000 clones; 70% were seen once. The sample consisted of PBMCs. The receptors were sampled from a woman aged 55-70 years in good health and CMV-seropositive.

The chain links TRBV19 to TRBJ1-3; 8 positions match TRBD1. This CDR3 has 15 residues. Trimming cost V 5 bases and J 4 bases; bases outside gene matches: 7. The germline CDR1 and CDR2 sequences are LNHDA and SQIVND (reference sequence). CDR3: CASSAQGAKGNTIYF. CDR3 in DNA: TGTGCCAGTAGTGCCCAGGGGGCGAAGGGAAACACCATATATTTT.

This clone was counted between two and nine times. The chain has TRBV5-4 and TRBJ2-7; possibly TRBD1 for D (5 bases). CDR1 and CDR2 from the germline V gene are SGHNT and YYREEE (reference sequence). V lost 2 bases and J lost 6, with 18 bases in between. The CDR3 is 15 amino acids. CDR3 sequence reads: CASSFSPGYGGEQYF. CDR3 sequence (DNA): TGTGCCAGCAGCTTTTCCCCAGGGTACGGTGGCGAGCAGTACTTC.

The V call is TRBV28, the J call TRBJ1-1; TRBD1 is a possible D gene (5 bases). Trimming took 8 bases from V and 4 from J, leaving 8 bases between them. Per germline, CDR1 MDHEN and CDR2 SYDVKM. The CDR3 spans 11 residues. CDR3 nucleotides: TGTGCCAGCGGGGGGGGCACTGAAGCTTTCTTT. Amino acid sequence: CASGGGTEAFF. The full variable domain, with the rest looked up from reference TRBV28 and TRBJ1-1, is DVKVTQSSRYLVKRTGEKVFLECVQDMDHENMFWYRQDPGLGLRLIYFSYDVKMKEKGDIPEGYSVSREKKERFSLILESASTNQTSMYLCASGGGTEAFFGQGTRLTVV.

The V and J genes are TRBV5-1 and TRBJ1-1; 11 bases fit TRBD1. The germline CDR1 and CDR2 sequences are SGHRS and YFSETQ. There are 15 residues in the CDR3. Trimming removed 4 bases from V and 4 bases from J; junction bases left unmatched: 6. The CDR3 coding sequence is TGCGCCAGCAGCGGACAGGGGGCAGGGAGCACTGAAGCTTTCTTT. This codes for CASSGQGAGSTEAFF. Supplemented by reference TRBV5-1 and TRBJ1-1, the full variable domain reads KAGVTQTPRYLIKTRGQQVTLSCSPISGHRSVSWYQQTPGQGLQFLFEYFSETQRNKGNFPGRFSGRQFSNSRSEMNVSTLELGDSALYLCASSGQGAGSTEAFFGQGTRLTVV.

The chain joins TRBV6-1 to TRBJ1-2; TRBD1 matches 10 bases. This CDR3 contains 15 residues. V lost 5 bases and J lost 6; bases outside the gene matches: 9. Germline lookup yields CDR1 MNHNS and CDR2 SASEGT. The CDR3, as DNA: TGTGCCAGCAGTCCCTTGACAGGGGGCGCAGATGGCTACACCTTC. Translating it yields CASSPLTGGADGYTF.

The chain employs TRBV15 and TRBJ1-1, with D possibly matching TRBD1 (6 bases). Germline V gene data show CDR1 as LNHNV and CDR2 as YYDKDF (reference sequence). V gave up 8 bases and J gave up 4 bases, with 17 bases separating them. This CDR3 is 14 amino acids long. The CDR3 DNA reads TGTGCCACCCGTACAGGGTTTAGAGGCACTGAAGCTTTCTTT. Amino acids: CATRTGFRGTEAFF.

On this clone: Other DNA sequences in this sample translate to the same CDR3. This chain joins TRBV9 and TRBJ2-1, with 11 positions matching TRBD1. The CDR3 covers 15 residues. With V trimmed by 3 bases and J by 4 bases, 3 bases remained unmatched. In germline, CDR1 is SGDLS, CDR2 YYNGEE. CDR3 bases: TGTGCCAGCAGCGCCGGACAGGGGGCGTACAATGAGCAGTTCTTC. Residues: CASSAGQGAYNEQFF.

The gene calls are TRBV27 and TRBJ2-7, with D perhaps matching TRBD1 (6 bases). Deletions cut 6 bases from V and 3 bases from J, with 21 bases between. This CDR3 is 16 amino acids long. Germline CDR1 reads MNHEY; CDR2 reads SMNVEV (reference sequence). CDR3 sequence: CASRSTYRELLYEQYF. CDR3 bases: TGTGCCAGCAGATCAACTTACAGGGAACTCCTCTACGAGCAGTACTTC.

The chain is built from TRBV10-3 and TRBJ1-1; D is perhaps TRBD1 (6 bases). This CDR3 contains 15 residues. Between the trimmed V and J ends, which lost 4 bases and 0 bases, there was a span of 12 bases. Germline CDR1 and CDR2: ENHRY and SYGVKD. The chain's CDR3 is CAISVTGTLNTEAFF. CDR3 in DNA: TGTGCCATCAGTGTAACCGGGACATTGAACACTGAAGCTTTCTTT.

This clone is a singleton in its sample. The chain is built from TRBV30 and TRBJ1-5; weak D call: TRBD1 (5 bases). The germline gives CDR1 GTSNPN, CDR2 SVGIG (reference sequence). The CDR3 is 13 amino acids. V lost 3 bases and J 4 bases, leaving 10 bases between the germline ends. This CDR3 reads CAWRGGKNQPQHF. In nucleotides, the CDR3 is TGTGCCTGGAGGGGGGGTAAAAATCAGCCCCAGCATTTT.

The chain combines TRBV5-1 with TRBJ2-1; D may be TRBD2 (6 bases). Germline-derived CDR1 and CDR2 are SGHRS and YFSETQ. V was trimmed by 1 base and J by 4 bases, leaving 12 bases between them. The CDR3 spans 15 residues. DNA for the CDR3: TGCGCCAGCAGCTTGTCCGGGGGATCGTACAATGAGCAGTTCTTC. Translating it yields CASSLSGGSYNEQFF.

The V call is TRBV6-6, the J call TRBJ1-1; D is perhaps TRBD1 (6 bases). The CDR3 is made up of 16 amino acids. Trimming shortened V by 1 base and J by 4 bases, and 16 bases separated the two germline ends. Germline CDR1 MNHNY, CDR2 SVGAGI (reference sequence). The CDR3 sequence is CASSYFSMGAGTEAFF. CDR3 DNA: TGTGCCAGCAGTTACTTTTCTATGGGGGCAGGCACTGAAGCTTTCTTT.

In nucleotides, the CDR3 is TGTGCCAGCAGCTTGGACAGGGGGCTTCATCTCTCTAATGAAAAACTGTTTTTT. Translating it yields CASSLDRGLHLSNEKLFF. J is TRBJ1-4 and V is TRBV5-4; TRBD1 matches 9 bases. Germline CDR1 reads SGHNT; CDR2 reads YYREEE (reference sequence). Trimming removed 0 bases from V and 3 bases from J; junction bases left unmatched: 9. The CDR3 consists of 18 residues.

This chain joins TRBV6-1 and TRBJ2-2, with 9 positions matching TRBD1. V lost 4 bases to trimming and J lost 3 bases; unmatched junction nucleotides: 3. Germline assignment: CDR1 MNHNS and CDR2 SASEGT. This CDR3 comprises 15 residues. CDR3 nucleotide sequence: TGTGCCAGCAGTGGGACAGGGGTGTACACCGGGGAGCTGTTTTTT. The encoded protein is CASSGTGVYTGELFF.

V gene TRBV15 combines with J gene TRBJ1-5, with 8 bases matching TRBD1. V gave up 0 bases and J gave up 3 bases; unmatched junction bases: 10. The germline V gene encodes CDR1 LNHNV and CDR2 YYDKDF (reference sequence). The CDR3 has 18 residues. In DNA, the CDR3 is TGTGCCACCAGCAGAGATCGGAGACAGGGGATATCCAATCAGCCCCAGCATTTT. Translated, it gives CATSRDRRQGISNQPQHF.

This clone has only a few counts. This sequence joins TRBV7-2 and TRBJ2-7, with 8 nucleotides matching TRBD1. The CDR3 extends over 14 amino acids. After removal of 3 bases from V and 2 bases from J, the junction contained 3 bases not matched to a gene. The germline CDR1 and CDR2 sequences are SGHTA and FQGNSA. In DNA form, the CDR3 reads TGTGCCAGCAGCTTGACAGGGGTCCCCTACGAGCAGTACTTC. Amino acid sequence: CASSLTGVPYEQYF.

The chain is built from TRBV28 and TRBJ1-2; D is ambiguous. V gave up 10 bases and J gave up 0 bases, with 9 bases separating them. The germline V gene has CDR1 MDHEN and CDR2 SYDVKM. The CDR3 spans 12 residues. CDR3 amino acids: CATSRANYGYTF. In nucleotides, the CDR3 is TGTGCCACCAGCCGAGCTAACTATGGCTACACCTTC.

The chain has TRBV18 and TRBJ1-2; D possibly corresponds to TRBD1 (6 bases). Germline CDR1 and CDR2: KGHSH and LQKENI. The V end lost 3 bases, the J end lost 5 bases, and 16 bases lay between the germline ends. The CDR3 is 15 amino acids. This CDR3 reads CASSPDSAGGYGYTF. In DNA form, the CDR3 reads TGTGCCAGCTCACCGGACAGCGCCGGTGGATATGGCTACACCTTC.

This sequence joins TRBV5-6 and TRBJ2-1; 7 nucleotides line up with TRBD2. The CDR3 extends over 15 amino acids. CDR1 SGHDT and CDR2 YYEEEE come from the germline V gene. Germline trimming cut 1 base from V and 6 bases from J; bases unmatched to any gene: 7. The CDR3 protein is CASSLLLAEINEQFF. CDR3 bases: TGTGCCAGCAGCTTGCTCCTAGCGGAGATCAATGAGCAGTTCTTC.

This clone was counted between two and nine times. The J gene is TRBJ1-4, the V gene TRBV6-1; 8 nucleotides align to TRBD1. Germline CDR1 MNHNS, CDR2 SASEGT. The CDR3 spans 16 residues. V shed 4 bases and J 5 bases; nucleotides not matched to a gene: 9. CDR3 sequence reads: CASSALSGQENEKLFF. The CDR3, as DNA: TGTGCCAGCAGTGCCCTATCGGGACAGGAGAATGAAAAACTGTTTTTT.